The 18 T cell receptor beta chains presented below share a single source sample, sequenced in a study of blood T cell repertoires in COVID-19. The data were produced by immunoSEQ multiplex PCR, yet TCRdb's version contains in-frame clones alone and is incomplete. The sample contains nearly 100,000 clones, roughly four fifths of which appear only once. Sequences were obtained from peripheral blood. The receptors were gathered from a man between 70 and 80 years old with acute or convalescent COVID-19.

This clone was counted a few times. This CDR3 is CASSLVPEGTEAFF. CDR3 coding DNA: TGTGCCAGCAGCTTAGTTCCGGAGGGCACTGAAGCTTTCTTT. The chain employs TRBV7-2 and TRBJ1-1; D is undetermined. Trimming removed 1 base from V and 4 bases from J, with 10 bases in between. Looked up from germline, CDR1 is SGHTA and CDR2 is FQGNSA. The CDR3 runs 14 residues. The full variable domain, with the rest looked up from reference TRBV7-2 and TRBJ1-1, is GAGVSQSPSNKVTEKGKDVELRCDPISGHTALYWYRQSLGQGLEFLIYFQGNSAPDKSGLPSDRFSAERTGGSVSTLTIQRTQQEDSAVYLCASSLVPEGTEAFFGQGTRLTVV.

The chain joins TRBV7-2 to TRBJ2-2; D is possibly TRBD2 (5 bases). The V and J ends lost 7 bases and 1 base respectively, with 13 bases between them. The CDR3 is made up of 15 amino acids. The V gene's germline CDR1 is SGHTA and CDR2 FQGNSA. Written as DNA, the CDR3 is TGTGCCAGCACCGTGAGGGCGGTGAACACCGGGGAGCTGTTTTTT. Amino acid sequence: CASTVRAVNTGELFF.

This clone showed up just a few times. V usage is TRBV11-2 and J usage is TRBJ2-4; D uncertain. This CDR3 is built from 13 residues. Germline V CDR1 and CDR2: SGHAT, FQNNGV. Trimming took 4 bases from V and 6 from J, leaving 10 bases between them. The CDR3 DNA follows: TGTGCCAGCAGCTCCAGTCCAGGAAACATTCAGTACTTC. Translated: CASSSSPGNIQYF.

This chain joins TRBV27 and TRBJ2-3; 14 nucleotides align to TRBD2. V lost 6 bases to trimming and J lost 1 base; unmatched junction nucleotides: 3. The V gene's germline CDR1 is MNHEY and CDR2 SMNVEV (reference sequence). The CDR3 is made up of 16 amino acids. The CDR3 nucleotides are TGTGCCAGCAGAGGACTAGCGGGAGGAGGCACAGATACGCAGTATTTT. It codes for CASRGLAGGGTDTQYF.

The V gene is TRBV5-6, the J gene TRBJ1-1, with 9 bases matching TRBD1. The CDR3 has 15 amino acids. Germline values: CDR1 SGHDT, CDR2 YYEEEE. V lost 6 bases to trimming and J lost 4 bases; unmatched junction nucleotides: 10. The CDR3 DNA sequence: TGTGCCAGCAAGACACGCGGGACAGGGATCACTGAAGCTTTCTTT. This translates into CASKTRGTGITEAFF.

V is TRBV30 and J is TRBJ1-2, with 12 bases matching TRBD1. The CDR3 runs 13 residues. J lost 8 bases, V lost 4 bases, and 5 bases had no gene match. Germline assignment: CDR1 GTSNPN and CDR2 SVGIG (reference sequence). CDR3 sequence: CAWNPGTGGGYTF. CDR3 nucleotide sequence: TGTGCCTGGAACCCCGGGACAGGGGGCGGCTACACCTTC.

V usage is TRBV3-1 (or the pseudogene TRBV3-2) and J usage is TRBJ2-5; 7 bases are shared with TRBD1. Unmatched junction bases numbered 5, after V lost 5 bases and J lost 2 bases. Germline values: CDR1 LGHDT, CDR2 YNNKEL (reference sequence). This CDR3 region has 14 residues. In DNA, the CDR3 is TGTGCCAGCAGCTCGCAGGGGGTACAAGAGACCCAGTACTTC. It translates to CASSSQGVQETQYF.

The chain's CDR3 is CATSRSGTSGGIGTQYF. CDR3 coding DNA: TGTGCCACCAGCAGATCAGGGACTAGCGGGGGGATAGGGACCCAGTACTTC. The V gene is TRBV15, the J gene TRBJ2-5; 15 nucleotides align to TRBD2. In germline, CDR1 is LNHNV, CDR2 YYDKDF (reference sequence). Trimming cost V 2 bases and J 7 bases; bases outside gene matches: 8. The length of the CDR3 is 17 residues.

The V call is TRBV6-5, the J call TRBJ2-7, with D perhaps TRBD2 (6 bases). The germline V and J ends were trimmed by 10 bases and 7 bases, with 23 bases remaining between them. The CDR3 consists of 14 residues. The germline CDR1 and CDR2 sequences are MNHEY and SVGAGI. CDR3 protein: CATAPPGAVREQYF. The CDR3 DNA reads TGTGCCACCGCGCCTCCGGGAGCGGTGAGGGAGCAGTACTTC.

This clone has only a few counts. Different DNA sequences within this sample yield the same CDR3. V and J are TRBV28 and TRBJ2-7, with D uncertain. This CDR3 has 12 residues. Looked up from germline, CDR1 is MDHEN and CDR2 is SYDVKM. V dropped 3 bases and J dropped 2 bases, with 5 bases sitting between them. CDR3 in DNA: TGTGCCAGCAGTTTGGCACCCTACGAGCAGTACTTC. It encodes CASSLAPYEQYF.

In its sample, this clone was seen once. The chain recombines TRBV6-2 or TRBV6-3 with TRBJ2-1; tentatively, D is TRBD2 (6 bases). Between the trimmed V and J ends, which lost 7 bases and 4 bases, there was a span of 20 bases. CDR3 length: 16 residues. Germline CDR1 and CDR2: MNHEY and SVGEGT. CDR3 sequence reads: CASTPTTRLRYNEQFF. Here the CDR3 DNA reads TGTGCCAGCACCCCAACGACTAGACTAAGATACAATGAGCAGTTCTTC.

Written as DNA, the CDR3 is TGTGCCAGTAGTATAGTTCAGCAGCCCCAGCATTTT. Encoded protein: CASSIVQQPQHF. The chain links TRBV19 to TRBJ1-5, with D hard to call. Germline V gene data show CDR1 as LNHDA and CDR2 as SQIVND (reference sequence). The CDR3 is 12 residues long. Trimming took 1 base from V and 7 from J, leaving 5 bases between them.

The CDR3 coding sequence is TGTGCCAGTAGTACCTATGGGGGCTTACCTGCAACTAATGAAAAACTGTTTTTT. As protein: CASSTYGGLPATNEKLFF. The V and J genes are TRBV19 and TRBJ1-4; D is perhaps TRBD1 (6 bases). Germline CDR1 is LNHDA and CDR2 is SQIVND (reference sequence). V shed 4 bases and J shed 0 bases, with 18 bases lying between them. The CDR3 has 18 amino acids.

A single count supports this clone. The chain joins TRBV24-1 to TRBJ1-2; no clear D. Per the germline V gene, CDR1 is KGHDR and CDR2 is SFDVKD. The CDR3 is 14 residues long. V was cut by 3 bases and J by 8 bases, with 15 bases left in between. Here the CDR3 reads CATSDTDWSRGYTF. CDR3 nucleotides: TGTGCCACCAGTGATACTGACTGGTCGAGGGGCTACACCTTC.

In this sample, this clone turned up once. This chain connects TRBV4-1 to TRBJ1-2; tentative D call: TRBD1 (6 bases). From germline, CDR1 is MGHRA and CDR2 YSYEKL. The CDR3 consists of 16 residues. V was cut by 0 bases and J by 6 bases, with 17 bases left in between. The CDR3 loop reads CASSQDPGGVGNGYTF. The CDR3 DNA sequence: TGCGCCAGCAGCCAAGATCCTGGGGGCGTTGGGAATGGCTACACCTTC.

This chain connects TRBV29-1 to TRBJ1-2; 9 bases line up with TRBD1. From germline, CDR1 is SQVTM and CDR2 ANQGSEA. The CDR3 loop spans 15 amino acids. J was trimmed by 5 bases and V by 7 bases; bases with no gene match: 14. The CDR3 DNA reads TGCAGCGCGGGGGGACAGGGAGGGTTAAATTATGGCTACACCTTC. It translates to CSAGGQGGLNYGYTF.

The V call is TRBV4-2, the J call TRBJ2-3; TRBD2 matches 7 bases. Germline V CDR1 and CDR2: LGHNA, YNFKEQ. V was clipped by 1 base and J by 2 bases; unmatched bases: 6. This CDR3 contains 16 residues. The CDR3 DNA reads TGTGCCAGCAGCCAAGGAGTCGGGGGGACCACAGATACGCAGTATTTT. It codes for CASSQGVGGTTDTQYF.

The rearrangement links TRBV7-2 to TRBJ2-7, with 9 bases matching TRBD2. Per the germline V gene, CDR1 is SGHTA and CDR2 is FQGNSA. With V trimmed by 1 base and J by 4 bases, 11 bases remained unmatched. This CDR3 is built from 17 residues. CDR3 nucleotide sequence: TGTGCCAGCAGCTTAGACCTCCTAAGCGGGAGGAGATACGAGCAGTACTTC. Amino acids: CASSLDLLSGRRYEQYF.